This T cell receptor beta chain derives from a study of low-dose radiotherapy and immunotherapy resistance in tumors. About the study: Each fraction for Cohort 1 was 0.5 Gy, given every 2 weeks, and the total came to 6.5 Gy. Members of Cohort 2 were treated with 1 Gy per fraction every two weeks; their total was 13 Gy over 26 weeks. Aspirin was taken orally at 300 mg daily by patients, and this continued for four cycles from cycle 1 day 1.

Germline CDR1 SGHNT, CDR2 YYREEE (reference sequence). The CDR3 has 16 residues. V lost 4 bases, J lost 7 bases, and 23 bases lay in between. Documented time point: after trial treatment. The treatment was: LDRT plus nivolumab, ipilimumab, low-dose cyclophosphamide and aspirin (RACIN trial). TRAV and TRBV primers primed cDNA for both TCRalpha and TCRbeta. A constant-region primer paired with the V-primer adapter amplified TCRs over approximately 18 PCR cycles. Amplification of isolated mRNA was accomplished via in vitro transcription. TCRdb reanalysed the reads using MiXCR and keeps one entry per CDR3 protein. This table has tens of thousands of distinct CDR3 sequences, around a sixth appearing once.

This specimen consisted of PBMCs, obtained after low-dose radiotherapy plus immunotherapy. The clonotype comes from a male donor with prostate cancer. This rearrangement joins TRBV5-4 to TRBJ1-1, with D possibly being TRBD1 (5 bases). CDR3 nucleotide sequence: TGTGCCAGCAGCCCGAGCTACCAGGGAAACGGGGTTGAAGCTTTCTTT. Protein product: CASSPSYQGNGVEAFF. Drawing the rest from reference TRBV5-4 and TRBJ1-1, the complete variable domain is ETGVTQSPTHLIKTRGQQVTLRCSSQSGHNTVSWYQQALGQGPQFIFQYYREEENGRGNFPPRFSGLQFPNYSSELNVNALELDDSALYLCASSPSYQGNGVEAFFGQGTRLTVV.